This T cell receptor beta chain appears in the sequencing data of a study of CD8+ T cells in alopecia areata. It was cDNA, reverse transcribed from extracted RNA, that served as the sequencing template. Data came from immunoSEQ multiplex PCR; TCRdb stores just in-frame clones and leaves some out. Seen here are approximately 91,000 clones, 40% to 45% observed once, and the top ten hold 0.79%. The CDR3 totals 12 residues. V lost 5 bases, J lost 4 bases, and 12 bases lay in between. Germline assignment: CDR1 SQVTM and CDR2 ANQGSEA. The table lists this clone with a few counts. The clonotype comes from a human donor with alopecia areata. The sample was CD4+ T cells sorted from blood. The chain employs TRBV29-1 and TRBJ2-7, with a weak D call TRBD2 (5 bases). In DNA, the CDR3 is TGCAGCGTTAACCCAGGAGGTTACGAGCAGTACTTC. Protein product: CSVNPGGYEQYF.